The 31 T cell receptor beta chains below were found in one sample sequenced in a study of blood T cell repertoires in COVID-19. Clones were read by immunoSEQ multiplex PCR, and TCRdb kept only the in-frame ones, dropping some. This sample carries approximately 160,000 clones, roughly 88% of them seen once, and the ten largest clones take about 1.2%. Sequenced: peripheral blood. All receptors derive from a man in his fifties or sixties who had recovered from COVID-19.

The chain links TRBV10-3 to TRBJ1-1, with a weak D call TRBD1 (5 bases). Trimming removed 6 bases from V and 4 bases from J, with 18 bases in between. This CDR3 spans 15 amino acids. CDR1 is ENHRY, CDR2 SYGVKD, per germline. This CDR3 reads CAIRRGGRDLTEAFF. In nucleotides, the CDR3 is TGTGCCATCAGACGGGGGGGACGGGATCTCACTGAAGCTTTCTTT.

Here the CDR3 reads CASSPLGQGDYGYTF. DNA of the CDR3: TGTGCCAGCTCACCACTCGGACAGGGGGACTATGGCTACACCTTC. The chain links TRBV18 to TRBJ1-2, with 10 bases aligning to TRBD1. Germline assignment: CDR1 KGHSH and CDR2 LQKENI. The V and J ends lost 1 base and 3 bases, in that order; junction bases with no gene match: 2. The length of the CDR3 is 15 residues. Together with reference TRBV18 and TRBJ1-2, the CDR3 gives the full variable domain: NAGVMQNPRHLVRRRGQEARLRCSPMKGHSHVYWYRQLPEEGLKFMVYLQKENIIDESGMPKERFSAEFPKEGPSILRIQQVVRGDSAAYFCASSPLGQGDYGYTFGSGTRLTVV.

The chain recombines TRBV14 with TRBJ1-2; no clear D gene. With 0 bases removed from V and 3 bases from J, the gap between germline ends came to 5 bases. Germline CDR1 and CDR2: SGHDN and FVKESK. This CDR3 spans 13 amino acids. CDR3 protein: CASSQDMYYGYTF. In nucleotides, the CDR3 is TGTGCCAGCAGCCAAGACATGTACTATGGCTACACCTTC.

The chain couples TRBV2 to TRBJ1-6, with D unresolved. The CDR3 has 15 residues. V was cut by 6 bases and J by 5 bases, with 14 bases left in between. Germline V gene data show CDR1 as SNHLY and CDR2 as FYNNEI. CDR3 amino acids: CASSDLMRNNSPLHF. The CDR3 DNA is TGTGCCAGCAGCGACCTCATGCGGAATAATTCACCCCTCCACTTT.

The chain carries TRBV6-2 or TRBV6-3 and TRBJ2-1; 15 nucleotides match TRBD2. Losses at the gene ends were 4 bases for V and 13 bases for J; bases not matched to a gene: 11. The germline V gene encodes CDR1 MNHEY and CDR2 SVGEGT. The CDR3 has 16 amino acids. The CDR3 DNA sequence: TGTGCCAGCAGTTGGTTCGGGACTAGCGGGGGGCACCTTCAGTTCTTC. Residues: CASSWFGTSGGHLQFF.

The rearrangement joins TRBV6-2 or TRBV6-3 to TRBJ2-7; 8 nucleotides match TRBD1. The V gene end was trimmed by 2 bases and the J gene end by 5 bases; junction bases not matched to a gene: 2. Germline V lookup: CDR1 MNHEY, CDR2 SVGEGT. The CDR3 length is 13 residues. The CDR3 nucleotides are TGTGCCAGCAGTTACGGACAGGGCCACGAGCAGTACTTC. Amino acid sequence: CASSYGQGHEQYF.

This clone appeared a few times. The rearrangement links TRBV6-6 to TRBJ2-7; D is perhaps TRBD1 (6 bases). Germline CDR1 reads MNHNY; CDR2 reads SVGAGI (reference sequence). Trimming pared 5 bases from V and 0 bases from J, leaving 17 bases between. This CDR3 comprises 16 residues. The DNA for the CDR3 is TGTGCCAGCAGTCAAACTACAGGGTATAGCTCCTACGAGCAGTACTTC. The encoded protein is CASSQTTGYSSYEQYF.

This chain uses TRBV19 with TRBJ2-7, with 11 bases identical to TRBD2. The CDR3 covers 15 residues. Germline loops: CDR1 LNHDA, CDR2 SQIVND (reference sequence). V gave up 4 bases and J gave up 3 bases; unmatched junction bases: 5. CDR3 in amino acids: CASSTLAGGVYEQYF. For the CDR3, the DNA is TGTGCCAGTAGTACTTTAGCGGGGGGGGTCTACGAGCAGTACTTC.

The CDR3 nucleotides read TGTGCCAGCAGCCAGCTAGCGGGGGGAGGTACGGAGACCCAGTACTTC. Translated, it gives CASSQLAGGGTETQYF. The chain joins TRBV4-2 to TRBJ2-5, with 11 bases matching TRBD2. The CDR3 totals 16 residues. Losses at the gene ends were 3 bases for V and 5 bases for J; bases not matched to a gene: 8. The germline CDR1 and CDR2 sequences are LGHNA and YNFKEQ.

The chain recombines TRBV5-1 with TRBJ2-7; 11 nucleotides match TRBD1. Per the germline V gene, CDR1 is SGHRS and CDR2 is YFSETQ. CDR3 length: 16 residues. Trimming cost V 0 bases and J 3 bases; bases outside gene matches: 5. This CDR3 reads CASSLGGQGASYEQYF. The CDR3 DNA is TGCGCCAGCAGCTTGGGAGGACAGGGGGCAAGCTACGAGCAGTACTTC.

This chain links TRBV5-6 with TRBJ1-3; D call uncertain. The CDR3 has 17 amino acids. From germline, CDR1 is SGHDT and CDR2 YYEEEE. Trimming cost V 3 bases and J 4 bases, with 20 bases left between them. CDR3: CASSYPEPTLAGNTIYF. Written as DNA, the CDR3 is TGTGCCAGCAGCTACCCGGAGCCCACTCTTGCAGGAAACACCATATATTTT. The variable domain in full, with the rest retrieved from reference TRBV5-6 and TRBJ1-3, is DAGVTQSPTHLIKTRGQQVTLRCSPKSGHDTVSWYQQALGQGPQFIFQYYEEEERQRGNFPDRFSGHQFPNYSSELNVNALLLGDSALYLCASSYPEPTLAGNTIYFGEGSWLTVV.

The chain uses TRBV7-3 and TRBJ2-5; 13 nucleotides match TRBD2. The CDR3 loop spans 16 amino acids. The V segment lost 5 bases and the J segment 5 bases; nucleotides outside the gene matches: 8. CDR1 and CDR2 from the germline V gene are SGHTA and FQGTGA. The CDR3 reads CASSQGGLAGVETQYF. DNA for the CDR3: TGTGCCAGCAGCCAAGGCGGACTAGCGGGGGTGGAGACCCAGTACTTC.

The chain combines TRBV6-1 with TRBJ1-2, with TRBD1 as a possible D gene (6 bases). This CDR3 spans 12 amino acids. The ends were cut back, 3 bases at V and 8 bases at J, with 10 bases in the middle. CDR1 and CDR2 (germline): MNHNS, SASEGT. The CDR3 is CASSDGTPGYTF. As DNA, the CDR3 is TGTGCCAGCAGTGACGGGACACCCGGCTACACCTTC.

DNA for the CDR3: TGTGCCAGCAGCGTAGTGGGGCTAGCGGGGACAGATACGCAGTATTTT. Its translation: CASSVVGLAGTDTQYF. The genes are TRBV9 and TRBJ2-3; TRBD2 matches 9 bases. Germline CDR1 is SGDLS and CDR2 is YYNGEE. J gave up 3 bases and V 0 bases, and 5 bases lay outside the gene matches. The CDR3 consists of 16 residues.

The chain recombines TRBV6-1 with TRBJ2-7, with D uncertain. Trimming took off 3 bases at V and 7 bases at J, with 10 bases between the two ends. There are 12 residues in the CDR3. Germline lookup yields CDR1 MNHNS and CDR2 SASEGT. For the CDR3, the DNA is TGTGCCAGCAGTGACAGGCCCCGGGAGCAGTACTTC. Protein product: CASSDRPREQYF.

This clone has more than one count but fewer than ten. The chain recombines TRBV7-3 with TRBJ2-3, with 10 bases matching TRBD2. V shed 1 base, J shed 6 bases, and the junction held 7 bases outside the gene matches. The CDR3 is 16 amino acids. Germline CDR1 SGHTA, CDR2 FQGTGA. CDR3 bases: TGTGCCAGCAGCTTAATGGGAGCGGGGGGGCACGATACGCAGTATTTT. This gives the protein CASSLMGAGGHDTQYF.

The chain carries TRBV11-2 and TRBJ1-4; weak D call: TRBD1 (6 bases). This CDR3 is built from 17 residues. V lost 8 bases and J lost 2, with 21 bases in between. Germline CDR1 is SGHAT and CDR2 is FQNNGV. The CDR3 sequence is CASRPGHQRETNEKLFF. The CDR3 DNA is TGTGCCAGCCGCCCGGGACATCAGAGAGAGACTAATGAAAAACTGTTTTTT. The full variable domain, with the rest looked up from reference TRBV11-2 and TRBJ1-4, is EAGVAQSPRYKIIEKRQSVAFWCNPISGHATLYWYQQILGQGPKLLIQFQNNGVVDDSQLPKDRFSAERLKGVDSTLKIQPAKLEDSAVYLCASRPGHQRETNEKLFFGSGTQLSVL.

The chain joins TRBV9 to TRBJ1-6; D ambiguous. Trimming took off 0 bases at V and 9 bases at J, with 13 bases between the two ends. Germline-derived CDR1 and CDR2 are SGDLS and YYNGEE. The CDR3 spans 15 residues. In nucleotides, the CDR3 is TGTGCCAGCAGCGTAGGTGGGCAGATCGGTTCACCCCTCCACTTT. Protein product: CASSVGGQIGSPLHF.

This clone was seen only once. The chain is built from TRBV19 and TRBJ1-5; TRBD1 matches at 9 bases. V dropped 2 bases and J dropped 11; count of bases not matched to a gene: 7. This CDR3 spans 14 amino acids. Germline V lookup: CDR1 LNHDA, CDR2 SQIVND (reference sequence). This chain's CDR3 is CASSIRGQGHAQHF. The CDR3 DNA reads TGTGCCAGTAGTATACGTGGACAGGGGCATGCCCAGCATTTT. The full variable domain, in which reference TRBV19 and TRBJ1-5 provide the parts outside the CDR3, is DGGITQSPKYLFRKEGQNVTLSCEQNLNHDAMYWYRQDPGQGLRLIYYSQIVNDFQKGDIAEGYSVSREKKESFPLTVTSAQKNPTAFYLCASSIRGQGHAQHFGDGTRLSIL.

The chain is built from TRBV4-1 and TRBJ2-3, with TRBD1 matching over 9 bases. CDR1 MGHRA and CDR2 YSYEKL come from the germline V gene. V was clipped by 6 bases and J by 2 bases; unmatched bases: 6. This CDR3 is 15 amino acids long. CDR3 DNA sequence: TGCGCCAGCAGGAGGACAGGGGCTTACACAGATACGCAGTATTTT. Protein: CASRRTGAYTDTQYF.

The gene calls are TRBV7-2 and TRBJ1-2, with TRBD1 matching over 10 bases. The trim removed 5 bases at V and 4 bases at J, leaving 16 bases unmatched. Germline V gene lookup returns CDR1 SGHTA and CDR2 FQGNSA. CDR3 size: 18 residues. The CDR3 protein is CASSPPDLTGGGIYGYTF. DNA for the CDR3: TGTGCCAGCAGCCCCCCTGACCTGACAGGGGGCGGGATCTATGGCTACACCTTC.

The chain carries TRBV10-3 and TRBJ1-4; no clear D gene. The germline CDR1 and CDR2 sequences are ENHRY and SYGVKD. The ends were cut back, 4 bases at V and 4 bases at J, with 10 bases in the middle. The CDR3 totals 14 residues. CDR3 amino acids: CAISVGGGNEKLFF. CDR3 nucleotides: TGTGCCATCAGTGTAGGTGGCGGTAATGAAAAACTGTTTTTT.

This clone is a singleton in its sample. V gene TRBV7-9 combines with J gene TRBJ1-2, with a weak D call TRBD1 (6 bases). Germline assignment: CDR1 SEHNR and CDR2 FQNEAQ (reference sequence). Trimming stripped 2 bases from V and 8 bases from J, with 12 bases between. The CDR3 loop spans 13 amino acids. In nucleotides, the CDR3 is TGTGCCAGCAGCTTATCACAGGGTGCCGGCTACACCTTC. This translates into CASSLSQGAGYTF.

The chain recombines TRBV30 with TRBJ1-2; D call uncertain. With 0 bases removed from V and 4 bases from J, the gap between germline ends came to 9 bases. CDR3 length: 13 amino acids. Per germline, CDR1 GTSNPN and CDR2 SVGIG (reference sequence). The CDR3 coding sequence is TGTGCCTGGAGTGTAACTCTAGGCTATGGCTACACCTTC. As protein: CAWSVTLGYGYTF.

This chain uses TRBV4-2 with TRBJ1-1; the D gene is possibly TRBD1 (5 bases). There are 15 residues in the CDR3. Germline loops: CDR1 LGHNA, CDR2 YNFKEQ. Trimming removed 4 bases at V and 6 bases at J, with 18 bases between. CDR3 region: CASSPIDGGYAEAFF. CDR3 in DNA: TGTGCCAGCAGCCCAATCGACGGGGGATACGCTGAAGCTTTCTTT.

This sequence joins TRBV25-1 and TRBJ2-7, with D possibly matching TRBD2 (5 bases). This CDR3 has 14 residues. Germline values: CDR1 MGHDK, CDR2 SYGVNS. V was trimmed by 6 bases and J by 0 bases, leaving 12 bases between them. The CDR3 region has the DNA TGTGCCAGCAGCCAGAAAGGGAGCTCCTACGAGCAGTACTTC. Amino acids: CASSQKGSSYEQYF.

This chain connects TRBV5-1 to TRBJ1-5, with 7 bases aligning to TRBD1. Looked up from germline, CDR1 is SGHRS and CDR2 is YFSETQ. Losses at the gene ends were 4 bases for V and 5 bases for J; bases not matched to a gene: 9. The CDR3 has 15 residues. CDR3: CASSAARDRDQPQHF. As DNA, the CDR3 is TGCGCCAGCAGCGCGGCCCGGGACAGAGATCAGCCCCAGCATTTT. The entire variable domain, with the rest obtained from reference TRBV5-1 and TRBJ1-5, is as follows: KAGVTQTPRYLIKTRGQQVTLSCSPISGHRSVSWYQQTPGQGLQFLFEYFSETQRNKGNFPGRFSGRQFSNSRSEMNVSTLELGDSALYLCASSAARDRDQPQHFGDGTRLSIL.

The CDR3 protein is CASSPLGTGVGAYEQYF. CDR3 coding DNA: TGTGCCAGCTCACCACTTGGGACAGGGGTTGGGGCGTACGAGCAGTACTTC. The rearrangement joins TRBV18 to TRBJ2-7; 10 nucleotides line up with TRBD1. J lost 4 bases, V lost 1 base, and 10 bases had no gene match. This CDR3 contains 17 residues. Germline CDR1 KGHSH, CDR2 LQKENI.

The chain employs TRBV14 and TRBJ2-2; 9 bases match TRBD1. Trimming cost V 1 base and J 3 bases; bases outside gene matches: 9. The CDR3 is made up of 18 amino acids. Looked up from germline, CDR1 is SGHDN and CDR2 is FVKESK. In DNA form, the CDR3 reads TGTGCCAGCAGCCAAGGCGGCTGGGACAGGGAGTACACCGGGGAGCTGTTTTTT. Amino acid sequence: CASSQGGWDREYTGELFF.

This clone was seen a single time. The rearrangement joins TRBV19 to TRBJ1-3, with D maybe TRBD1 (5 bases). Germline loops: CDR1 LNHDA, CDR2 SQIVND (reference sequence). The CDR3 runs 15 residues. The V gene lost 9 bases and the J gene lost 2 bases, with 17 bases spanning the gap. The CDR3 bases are TGTGCCAGCCTTGGTACCCAGGGAACTGGAAACACCATATATTTT. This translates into CASLGTQGTGNTIYF. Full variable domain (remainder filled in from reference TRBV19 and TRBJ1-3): DGGITQSPKYLFRKEGQNVTLSCEQNLNHDAMYWYRQDPGQGLRLIYYSQIVNDFQKGDIAEGYSVSREKKESFPLTVTSAQKNPTAFYLCASLGTQGTGNTIYFGEGSWLTVV.

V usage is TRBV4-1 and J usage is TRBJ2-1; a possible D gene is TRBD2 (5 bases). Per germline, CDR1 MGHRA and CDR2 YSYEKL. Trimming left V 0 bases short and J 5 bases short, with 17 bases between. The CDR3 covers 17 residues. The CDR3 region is CASSQDRASSNDNEQFF. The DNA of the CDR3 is TGCGCCAGCAGCCAAGATCGGGCTAGCTCTAACGACAATGAGCAGTTCTTC.